What follows are 17 T cell receptor beta chains derived from one specimen sequenced in a study of blood T cell repertoires in COVID-19. Measured with immunoSEQ multiplex PCR; TCRdb has only the in-frame clones, and not every one. Of 60,000 or so clones listed, nearly 90% are singletons. Sequencing used peripheral blood. The receptors were sampled from a man aged 55-75 years with active COVID-19.

J is TRBJ2-7 and V is TRBV18; 10 nucleotides line up with TRBD2. Germline trimming cut 2 bases from V and 7 bases from J; bases unmatched to any gene: 11. The CDR3 totals 16 residues. The V gene's germline CDR1 is KGHSH and CDR2 LQKENI. The CDR3 DNA follows: TGTGCCAGCTCACCAAGAGGAAGCGGGAGGGCCGGGGAGCAGTACTTC. Its translation is CASSPRGSGRAGEQYF.

The chain joins TRBV7-9 to TRBJ2-3; 9 bases align to TRBD2. Germline CDR1 reads SEHNR; CDR2 reads FQNEAQ (reference sequence). The CDR3 consists of 18 residues. With V trimmed by 4 bases and J by 3 bases, 14 bases remained unmatched. CDR3 DNA sequence: TGTGCCAGCAGCTCAACCGGGATCAAGACTAGCGGTACAGATACGCAGTATTTT. It codes for CASSSTGIKTSGTDTQYF.

CDR3 residues: CASSPQPGLAGVEQYF. For the CDR3, the DNA is TGCGCCAGCAGCCCTCAGCCGGGACTAGCGGGAGTCGAGCAGTACTTC. The chain recombines TRBV5-1 with TRBJ2-7; TRBD2 matches 14 bases. The ends lost 4 bases at V and 6 bases at J; junction bases unmatched: 9. CDR3 length: 16 residues. Germline V gene lookup returns CDR1 SGHRS and CDR2 YFSETQ.

The V gene is TRBV24-1, the J gene TRBJ2-1, with TRBD2 identical over 8 bases. This CDR3 has 16 residues. Germline loops: CDR1 KGHDR, CDR2 SFDVKD. The J segment lost 9 bases and the V segment lost 3 bases, leaving 12 bases of the junction unmatched. CDR3 region: CATSDPSAGGKGEQFF. The CDR3 DNA follows: TGTGCCACCAGTGATCCCTCCGCGGGAGGCAAGGGTGAGCAGTTCTTC.

V and J are TRBV2 and TRBJ2-7, with a possible D match to TRBD2 (5 bases). The CDR3 consists of 13 residues. Germline CDR1 SNHLY, CDR2 FYNNEI. Trimming removed 4 bases from V and 7 bases from J, with 14 bases in between. This CDR3 reads CASSAGIILEQYF. The CDR3 DNA sequence: TGTGCCAGCAGTGCCGGGATCATCCTTGAGCAGTACTTC.

The chain recombines TRBV15 with TRBJ2-2; 10 bases line up with TRBD2. Germline lookup yields CDR1 LNHNV and CDR2 YYDKDF (reference sequence). V shed 0 bases, J shed 7 bases, and the junction held 5 bases outside the gene matches. CDR3 length: 16 residues. The DNA for the CDR3 is TGTGCCACCAGCAGAGATCTACTAGCGGGAAGCGGGGAGCTGTTTTTT. This encodes CATSRDLLAGSGELFF.

This clone was counted a few times. The chain carries TRBV27 and TRBJ1-6, with D unclear. Germline V lookup: CDR1 MNHEY, CDR2 SMNVEV (reference sequence). This CDR3 region has 15 residues. The ends were cut back, 6 bases at V and 9 bases at J, with 18 bases in the middle. The CDR3 loop reads CASSYSPSAGSPLHF. The DNA for the CDR3 is TGTGCCAGCAGCTACTCCCCTTCGGCGGGTTCACCCCTCCACTTT.

The chain has TRBV6-6 and TRBJ1-1, with 9 bases fitting TRBD1. Germline V gene data show CDR1 as MNHNY and CDR2 as SVGAGI (reference sequence). Unmatched junction bases numbered 9, after V lost 6 bases and J lost 4 bases. The CDR3 is made up of 15 amino acids. The CDR3 nucleotides read TGTGCCAGCAGGTCCGGGACAGGGTTGTTCACTGAAGCTTTCTTT. Protein product: CASRSGTGLFTEAFF.

V gene TRBV6-5 combines with J gene TRBJ1-5; D unclear. The germline CDR1 and CDR2 sequences are MNHEY and SVGAGI. The CDR3 runs 13 residues. V dropped 2 bases and J dropped 4 bases, with 6 bases sitting between them. CDR3 residues: CASSYRENQPQHF. The CDR3 region has the DNA TGTGCCAGCAGTTACCGGGAAAATCAGCCCCAGCATTTT.

The rearrangement uses TRBV28 and TRBJ1-4; D gene unclear. The germline V gene has CDR1 MDHEN and CDR2 SYDVKM. This CDR3 has 14 residues. The V gene lost 4 bases and the J gene lost 4 bases, with 10 bases spanning the gap. The CDR3 DNA is TGTGCCAGCAGTTCTCCGGTGGTTAATGAAAAACTGTTTTTT. This gives the protein CASSSPVVNEKLFF.

The chain joins TRBV5-6 to TRBJ1-5; 9 positions match TRBD1. Germline CDR1 reads SGHDT; CDR2 reads YYEEEE. The CDR3 spans 18 residues. The junction had 8 bases not matched to a gene; V was cut back by 1 base and J by 0 bases. CDR3 protein: CASSLWGQGWSSNQPQHF. The CDR3, as DNA: TGTGCCAGCAGCTTGTGGGGACAGGGATGGTCTAGCAATCAGCCCCAGCATTTT.

The V gene is TRBV11-2, the J gene TRBJ2-1; D is unclear. Trimming removed 1 base at V and 5 bases at J, with 15 bases between. The CDR3 contains 16 residues. The V gene's germline CDR1 is SGHAT and CDR2 FQNNGV. CDR3 bases: TGTGCCAGCAGCTTAGTGGTTGGCCGCTTCAACAATGAGCAGTTCTTC. This sequence encodes CASSLVVGRFNNEQFF.

The V and J genes are TRBV11-2 and TRBJ2-1; D is uncertain. There are 14 residues in the CDR3. Trimming left V 4 bases short and J 4 bases short, with 11 bases between. The germline V gene encodes CDR1 SGHAT and CDR2 FQNNGV. In DNA form, the CDR3 reads TGTGCCAGCAGCTCCCTCCTACCTTACAATGAGCAGTTCTTC. Translation gives CASSSLLPYNEQFF.

The V gene is TRBV5-1, the J gene TRBJ2-1; D is undetermined. Germline V gene data show CDR1 as SGHRS and CDR2 as YFSETQ. The CDR3 totals 15 residues. V gave up 0 bases and J gave up 0 bases, with 7 bases separating them. CDR3 DNA sequence: TGCGCCAGCAGCTTGGGCTCGAGCTCCTACAATGAGCAGTTCTTC. Translating it yields CASSLGSSSYNEQFF.

The chain employs TRBV6-2 or TRBV6-3 and TRBJ1-1; a possible D gene is TRBD1 (6 bases). The V and J ends lost 2 bases and 2 bases respectively, with 24 bases between them. From germline, CDR1 is MNHEY and CDR2 SVGEGT. The CDR3 sequence is 19 residues long. For the CDR3, the DNA is TGTGCCAGCAGTTACCCAAAACAGGGTAAGGGTCTCCGAAACACTGAAGCTTTCTTT. Encoded protein: CASSYPKQGKGLRNTEAFF.

The chain joins TRBV19 to TRBJ2-2, with 9 bases lining up with TRBD1. The CDR3 spans 14 residues. The trim removed 8 bases at V and 7 bases at J, leaving 8 bases unmatched. CDR1 LNHDA and CDR2 SQIVND come from the germline V gene (reference sequence). In DNA form, the CDR3 reads TGTGCCAGTCGGGGACAGGGAGGCGTCGGGGAGCTGTTTTTT. This sequence encodes CASRGQGGVGELFF.

The chain combines TRBV7-3 with TRBJ1-1; D gene unclear. Germline values: CDR1 SGHTA, CDR2 FQGTGA. The CDR3 covers 13 residues. Trimming shortened V by 11 bases and J by 6 bases, and 19 bases separated the two germline ends. The CDR3 loop is CAETSSRGPEAFF. In nucleotides, the CDR3 is TGTGCCGAAACTAGCTCTCGGGGTCCTGAAGCTTTCTTT.